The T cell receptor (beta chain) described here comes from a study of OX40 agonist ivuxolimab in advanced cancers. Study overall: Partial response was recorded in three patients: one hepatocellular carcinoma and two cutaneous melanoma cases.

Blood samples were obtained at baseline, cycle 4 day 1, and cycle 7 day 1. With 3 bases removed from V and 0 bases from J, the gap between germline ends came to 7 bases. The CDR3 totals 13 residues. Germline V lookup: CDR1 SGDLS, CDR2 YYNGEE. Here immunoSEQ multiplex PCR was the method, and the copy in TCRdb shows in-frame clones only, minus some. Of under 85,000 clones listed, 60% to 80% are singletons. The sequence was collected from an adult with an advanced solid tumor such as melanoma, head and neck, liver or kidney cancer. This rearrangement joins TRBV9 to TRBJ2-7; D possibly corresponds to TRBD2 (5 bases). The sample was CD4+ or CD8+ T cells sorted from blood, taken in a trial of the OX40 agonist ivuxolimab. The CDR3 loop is CASSGTGSYEQYF. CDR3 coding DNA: TGTGCCAGCAGCGGGACTGGCTCCTACGAGCAGTACTTC.